A single sample gave rise to the 3 T cell receptor beta chains below, sequenced in a study of cytomegalovirus exposure and HLA in healthy donors. The PCR ran on 60 Vbeta and 13 Jbeta primers. Sequenced by immunoSEQ multiplex PCR; TCRdb stores in-frame clones only, minus some. The sample lists 93,000 or so clones; around 60% were seen once. Sequencing used PBMCs. The receptors were sampled from a woman in her forties or fifties in good health and CMV-seronegative.

The rearrangement uses TRBV11-3 and TRBJ2-3, with a tentative D call TRBD2 (7 bases). Germline CDR1 reads SGHNT; CDR2 reads YENEEA. The germline V and J ends were trimmed by 1 base and 6 bases, with 17 bases remaining between them. The CDR3 totals 16 residues. CDR3 sequence reads: CASSLGGEGGRDTQYF. The CDR3 region has the DNA TGTGCCAGCAGCTTAGGCGGGGAGGGGGGTCGGGATACGCAGTATTTT.

V usage is TRBV28 and J usage is TRBJ2-1; 16 nucleotides match TRBD2. The CDR3 extends over 13 amino acids. V lost 9 bases, J lost 10 bases, and 3 bases stayed unmatched. Germline V CDR1 and CDR2: MDHEN, SYDVKM. CDR3 nucleotides: TGTGCCAGTGGGACTAGCGGGAGGGCAGAGCAGTTCTTC. It codes for CASGTSGRAEQFF.

This clone was seen more than once but under ten times. The chain employs TRBV21-1 and TRBJ2-4; the D call of TRBD2 is as the table states it, not checked on the DNA. TRBV21-1 is shown as a pseudogene. CDR3 length: 14 residues. The CDR3 sequence is CASMCGTAKNIQYF. In nucleotides, the CDR3 is TGTGCCAGCATGTGCGGGACAGCCAAAAACATTCAGTACTTC.